This TCR beta chain came from a study of shared clonotypes between healthy human individuals. Study-wide findings and caveats: Researchers sampled blood only, noting tissue repertoires likely differ. Donors were few, which limited the genetic and exposure-history diversity represented.

Sequencing used immunoSEQ multiplex PCR; TCRdb keeps in-frame clones, though not all of them. In the table there are around 95,000 clones, about 68% of which are singletons. Trimming left V 5 bases short and J 5 bases short, with 10 bases between. The V gene's germline CDR1 is WSHSY and CDR2 SAAADI. There are 14 residues in the CDR3. In regard to this clone: Antigen unknown.

The gene calls are TRBV10-2 and TRBJ1-6, with D perhaps matching TRBD1 (6 bases). The sequence derives from a man aged 25 to 40 in good health. Sequences were obtained from memory CD8+ T cells sorted from blood. Specified subset: CD45RO+ cells pooled with CCR7-negative TemRA cells. DNA for the CDR3: TGCGCCAGCAGTATTGACAGGAATAATTCACCCCTCCACTTT. It specifies CASSIDRNNSPLHF.